A selection of T cell receptor beta chains follows, all from one sample in a study of T-cell memory formation after mild COVID-19. MiXCR was run by TCRdb on the 5' RACE reads, yielding one entry per CDR3 protein. This table holds 250,000 to 350,000 distinct CDR3 sequences, roughly 15% found once. Material for sequencing was PBMCs or a T cell subset sorted from them (not recorded which). The receptors here all came from a man younger than 35 who had mild COVID-19 (a few samples of this study predate the infection). Cell type and time point are not known. CDR3s include the opening cysteine and the closing phenylalanine or tryptophan. Each record gives: J gene, V gene, D gene, clone size, CDR3 protein, CDR3 DNA. A D gene is named only where the DNA matches it firmly. The size entry is marked missing in some rows and otherwise reads once, few, many or a size class.

TRBJ1-1	TRBV28	.	.	CASSGRWVNTEAFF	TGTGCCAGCAGTGGCCGGTGGGTTAACACTGAAGCTTTCTTT
TRBJ1-2	TRBV7-2	.	few	CASSLVAYGYTF	TGTGCCAGCAGCTTAGTGGCCTATGGCTACACCTTC
TRBJ2-7	TRBV6-5	.	.	CASSYREVAYEQYF	TGTGCCAGCAGTTACAGGGAGGTCGCCTACGAGCAGTACTTC
TRBJ2-2	TRBV7-9	.	.	CASSTPGNTGELFF	TGTGCCAGCAGCACCCCAGGGAACACCGGGGAGCTGTTTTTT
TRBJ2-6	TRBV4-1	.	few	CASNSEGVGEISGANVLTF	TGCGCCAGCAACTCAGAGGGGGTCGGGGAGATCTCTGGGGCCAACGTCCTGACTTTC
TRBJ1-1	TRBV4-3	.	.	CASSQDSRTKAFF	TGCGCCAGCAGCCAAGATTCTAGGACCAAAGCTTTCTTT
TRBJ1-6	TRBV6-5	.	.	CASSRGDSPLHF	TGTGCCAGCAGCCGAGGGGACTCACCCCTCCACTTT
TRBJ2-1	TRBV29-1	.	many	CSVPGLPSDGQFF	TGCAGCGTACCGGGACTGCCATCAGATGGGCAGTTCTTC
TRBJ1-1	TRBV5-1	.	few	CASSLGMGGDSLNTEAFF	TGCGCCAGCAGCTTGGGAATGGGAGGAGACAGCCTGAACACTGAAGCTTTCTTT
TRBJ2-2	TRBV19	TRBD1	few	CASTGTGITGELFF	TGTGCCAGTACCGGGACAGGGATCACCGGGGAGCTGTTTTTT
TRBJ2-1	TRBV11-2	TRBD2	.	CASSLEASGWGEQFF	TGTGCCAGCAGCTTAGAGGCTAGCGGGTGGGGTGAGCAGTTCTTC
TRBJ1-2	TRBV12-3/TRBV12-4	TRBD1	.	CASSPGTGANYGYTF	TGTGCCAGCAGTCCCGGGACAGGGGCTAACTATGGCTACACCTTC
TRBJ1-6	TRBV5-6	.	few	CASSFKGYYNSPLHF	TGTGCCAGCAGCTTTAAAGGCTACTATAATTCACCCCTCCACTTT
TRBJ2-7	TRBV5-1	.	few	CASSLGGHNSYEQYF	TGCGCCAGCAGCTTGGGAGGACATAACTCCTACGAGCAGTACTTC
TRBJ2-7	TRBV27	.	few	CASSSHSRGEYEQYF	TGTGCCAGCAGTTCTCACAGCAGGGGGGAATACGAGCAGTACTTC
TRBJ2-1	TRBV7-3	.	many	CASSDGDGGGSYNEQFF	TGTGCCAGCAGCGACGGGGACGGGGGTGGCTCCTACAATGAGCAGTTCTTC
TRBJ1-1	TRBV18	.	few	CASSGGENTEAFF	TGTGCCAGCTCAGGGGGAGAGAACACTGAAGCTTTCTTT
TRBJ2-3	TRBV4-3	TRBD2	many	CASSQTSGDTQYF	TGCGCCAGCAGCCAAACTAGCGGAGATACGCAGTATTTT
TRBJ2-1	TRBV12-3/TRBV12-4	.	few	CASRTTGTYNEQFF	TGTGCCAGCAGGACAACAGGGACCTACAATGAGCAGTTCTTC
TRBJ2-1	TRBV7-2	.	.	CASSLVGGDRYNEQFF	TGTGCCAGCAGCTTAGTGGGTGGGGACCGCTACAATGAGCAGTTCTTC
TRBJ1-2	TRBV2	TRBD1	.	CASRDRGTGGYTF	TGTGCCAGCAGAGACAGGGGAACAGGAGGCTACACCTTC
TRBJ1-2	TRBV4-3	TRBD1	.	CASSQPSGTGDYGYTF	TGCGCCAGCAGCCAACCGTCGGGCACAGGGGACTATGGCTACACCTTC
TRBJ2-3	TRBV5-1	.	many	CASSLGQSTDTQYF	TGTGCCAGCAGCTTAGGACAGAGCACAGATACGCAGTATTTT
TRBJ1-2	TRBV12-3/TRBV12-4	.	few	CASSLQGYPIGYTF	TGTGCCAGCAGCCTACAGGGATACCCCATCGGCTACACCTTC
TRBJ1-6	TRBV7-9	.	few	CASSLAEANNSPLHF	TGTGCCAGCAGCTTGGCCGAGGCAAACAATTCACCCCTCCACTTT
TRBJ2-1	TRBV7-6	.	.	CASRPGEGGEQFF	TGTGCCAGCAGACCCGGTGAAGGGGGTGAGCAGTTCTTC
TRBJ1-5	TRBV28	.	few	CASSLWRAGEKPQHF	TGTGCCAGCAGTTTATGGCGGGCCGGGGAGAAGCCCCAGCATTTT
TRBJ1-6	TRBV9	.	.	CASSVARFDSPLHF	TGTGCCAGCAGCGTAGCCCGGTTTGATTCACCCCTCCACTTT
TRBJ2-1	TRBV6-2/TRBV6-3	TRBD2	few	CASTRVAGGYNEQFF	TGTGCCAGCACCCGAGTAGCGGGTGGCTACAATGAGCAGTTCTTC
TRBJ2-5	TRBV3-1	.	.	CASTTGGTQYF	TGTGCCAGCACCACCGGGGGAACCCAGTACTTC
TRBJ1-1	TRBV24-1	.	few	CATTDRDMNTEAFF	TGTGCCACCACCGATCGGGACATGAACACTGAAGCTTTCTTT
TRBJ2-3	TRBV14	TRBD2	few	CASSPLTSGGTDTQYF	TGTGCCAGCAGCCCCTTGACTAGCGGGGGCACAGATACGCAGTATTTT
TRBJ1-5	TRBV11-2	.	few	CASSRRGRGDQPQHF	TGTGCCAGCAGCCGGCGGGGCAGGGGAGATCAGCCCCAGCATTTT